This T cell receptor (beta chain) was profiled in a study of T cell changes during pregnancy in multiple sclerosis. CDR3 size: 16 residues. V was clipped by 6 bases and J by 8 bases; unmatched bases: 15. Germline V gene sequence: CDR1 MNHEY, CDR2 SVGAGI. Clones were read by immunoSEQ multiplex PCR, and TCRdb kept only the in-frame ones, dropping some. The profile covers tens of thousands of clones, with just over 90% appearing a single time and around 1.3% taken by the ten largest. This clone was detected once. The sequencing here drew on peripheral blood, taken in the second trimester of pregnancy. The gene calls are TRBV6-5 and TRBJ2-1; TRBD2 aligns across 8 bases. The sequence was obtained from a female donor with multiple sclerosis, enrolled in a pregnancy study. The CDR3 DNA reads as TGTGCCAGCAGATACGGGAGGGTAGCGGGCAACGATGAGCAGTTCTTC. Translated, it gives CASRYGRVAGNDEQFF.